This is a list of T cell receptor beta chains from one sample in a study of cytomegalovirus exposure and HLA in healthy donors. Repertoires were generated with immunoSEQ multiplex PCR, while TCRdb's copy carries only in-frame clones and drops some. The sample carries some 200,000 clones, about 75% recorded once. The specimen was PBMCs. The receptor source for this set is a man aged 18 to 29 in good health and CMV-seronegative. Both conserved end residues are part of each CDR3. The D gene is left open where the match is weak. Size is omitted from some rows. Given values are once, few, many or a class for expanded clones.

v_call: TRBV18
j_call: TRBJ2-7
cdr3_length: 14
d_call: TRBD1
clone_size: .
cdr3_aa: CASSSGQGTYEQYF
cdr3_nt: TGTGCCAGCTCATCGGGACAGGGAACCTACGAGCAGTACTTC

v_call: TRBV12-2
j_call: TRBJ2-7
cdr3_length: 16
d_call: .
clone_size: few
cdr3_aa: CASRSIAQGAVYEQYF
cdr3_nt: TGTGCAAGTCGCTCCATTGCTCAGGGGGCCGTCTACGAGCAGTACTTC

v_call: TRBV30
j_call: TRBJ1-1
cdr3_length: 13
d_call: .
clone_size: few
cdr3_aa: CAWSVGLGAEAFF
cdr3_nt: TGTGCCTGGAGTGTTGGGTTGGGAGCTGAAGCTTTCTTT

v_call: TRBV5-1
j_call: TRBJ1-4
cdr3_length: 15
d_call: TRBD1
clone_size: .
cdr3_aa: CASSATGLVDEKLFF
cdr3_nt: TGCGCCAGCAGCGCGACAGGGTTGGTGGATGAAAAACTGTTTTTT

v_call: TRBV28
j_call: TRBJ2-3
cdr3_length: 14
d_call: .
clone_size: .
cdr3_aa: CASRPYSSPYTQYF
cdr3_nt: TGTGCCAGCAGGCCTTACAGCTCACCGTATACGCAGTATTTT

v_call: TRBV7-2
j_call: TRBJ2-7
cdr3_length: 14
d_call: .
clone_size: once
cdr3_aa: CASSLPLSGGEQYF
cdr3_nt: TGTGCCAGCAGCCTTCCCTTGTCTGGAGGCGAGCAGTACTTC

v_call: TRBV27
j_call: TRBJ1-2
cdr3_length: 12
d_call: .
clone_size: few
cdr3_aa: CASSHPGGVYTF
cdr3_nt: TGTGCCAGCAGTCACCCCGGGGGGGTATACACCTTC

v_call: TRBV28
j_call: TRBJ2-7
cdr3_length: 11
d_call: .
clone_size: .
cdr3_aa: CASRLHYEQYF
cdr3_nt: TGTGCCAGCAGACTACACTACGAGCAGTACTTC

v_call: TRBV5-6
j_call: TRBJ1-2
cdr3_length: 15
d_call: TRBD1
clone_size: .
cdr3_aa: CASSLWVQGNYGYTF
cdr3_nt: TGTGCCAGCAGCTTGTGGGTACAGGGGAACTATGGCTACACCTTC

v_call: TRBV6-4
j_call: TRBJ2-3
cdr3_length: 17
d_call: .
clone_size: .
cdr3_aa: CASSDSRTGRNGDTQYF
cdr3_nt: TGTGCCAGCAGTGACTCGAGAACGGGGAGGAACGGAGATACGCAGTATTTT

v_call: TRBV5-5
j_call: TRBJ2-7
cdr3_length: 15
d_call: TRBD1
clone_size: .
cdr3_aa: CASSLGPGQPYEQYF
cdr3_nt: TGTGCCAGCAGCTTGGGGCCGGGACAGCCCTACGAGCAGTACTTC